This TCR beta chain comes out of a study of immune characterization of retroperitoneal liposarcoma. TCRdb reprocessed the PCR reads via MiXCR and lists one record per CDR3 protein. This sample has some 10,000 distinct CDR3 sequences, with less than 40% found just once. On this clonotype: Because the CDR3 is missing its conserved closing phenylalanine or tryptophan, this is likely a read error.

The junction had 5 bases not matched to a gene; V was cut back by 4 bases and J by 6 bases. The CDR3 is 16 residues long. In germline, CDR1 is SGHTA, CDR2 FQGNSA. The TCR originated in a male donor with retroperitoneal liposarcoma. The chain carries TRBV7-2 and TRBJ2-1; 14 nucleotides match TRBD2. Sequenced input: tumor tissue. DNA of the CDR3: TGTGCCAGCAGCTCTGGGACTAGCGGGAGACTCAATGAGCAGTTCTCC. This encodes CASSSGTSGRLNEQFS.